The following is a TCR beta chain sequence with its context. Its antigen is as yet unknown. CDR3 length equals 14 residues. Germline values: CDR1 SGHTA, CDR2 FQGTGA. Trimming stripped 3 bases from V and 1 base from J, with 10 bases between. This entry belongs to a study of T cells in tuberculosis. About the study: In South Africa, adults with active tuberculosis were compared with IGRA-negative and latently infected IGRA-positive adolescents.

Time point given: new active TB diagnosis, blood taken before or within 7 days of starting treatment. Repertoires were generated with immunoSEQ multiplex PCR, while TCRdb's copy carries only in-frame clones and drops some. The sample records tens of thousands of clones, about 91% being singletons. Study-wide points: Shorter CDR3-alpha in active tuberculosis partly drove smaller distances. Classification accuracy was around 90% (AUROC 0.7 to 0.95) with the GMM-specific repertoire.

Source: PBMCs, taken at tuberculosis diagnosis. This sequence originates from an adult with tuberculosis. This chain joins TRBV7-3 and TRBJ2-7; unclear D gene. CDR3 amino acids: CASSFIPGSYEQYF. The DNA of the CDR3 is TGTGCCAGCAGCTTTATTCCAGGATCCTACGAGCAGTACTTC.